A single sample gave rise to the 8 T cell receptor beta chains below, sequenced in a study of T cells in localized non-small cell lung cancer (dated by TCRdb to the early 2020s). The method was the immunoSEQ multiplex PCR assay. TCRdb re-hosts the immuneACCESS table, in-frame sequences only. Its copies lack some clones; in the studies checked, an unresolved V gene accounts for under half of them, and the cause for the rest is not known. The sample table lists about 70,000 clones, roughly 90% of them with a count of one. The top ten hold roughly 22% of the sample. The sample in question was peripheral blood, obtained before any cancer treatment. Receptor source: a male donor older than 55 with stage III squamous cell lung carcinoma.

The chain is built from TRBV7-6 and TRBJ1-4; D not certain. V was pared by 5 bases and J by 7 bases, with 14 bases between. Looked up from germline, CDR1 is SGHVS and CDR2 is FNYEAQ. CDR3 length: 14 amino acids. The CDR3 protein is CASSQGLPGEKLFF. The CDR3 bases are TGTGCCAGCAGCCAAGGACTTCCCGGTGAAAAACTGTTTTTT.

The DNA for the CDR3 is TGTGCCAGCAGTTACTCGAGGGCAGGGGGTCGTCTCCAGCATTTT. Its protein is CASSYSRAGGRLQHF. V is TRBV6-6 and J is TRBJ1-5; 7 nucleotides match TRBD1. J was trimmed by 12 bases and V by 0 bases; bases with no gene match: 11. Germline loops: CDR1 MNHNY, CDR2 SVGAGI (reference sequence). CDR3 size: 15 residues.

This clone was detected only once. The chain employs TRBV11-2 and TRBJ1-1, with D hard to call. Trimming stripped 3 bases from V and 5 bases from J, with 16 bases between. Germline CDR1 and CDR2: SGHAT and FQNNGV. The CDR3 length is 15 residues. The CDR3 region is CASSFPPSGWTEAFF. The CDR3 DNA sequence: TGTGCCAGCAGCTTCCCTCCTTCTGGATGGACTGAAGCTTTCTTT.

The chain has TRBV5-1 and TRBJ2-2; TRBD1 might be the D (5 bases). Trimming took 5 bases from V and 1 from J, leaving 12 bases between them. CDR1 is SGHRS, CDR2 YFSETQ, per germline. CDR3 size: 15 residues. The CDR3 nucleotides read TGCGCCAGCAGTTTTCCCCAGGGGAACACCGGGGAGCTGTTTTTT. Protein: CASSFPQGNTGELFF. Full variable domain (missing parts from reference TRBV5-1 and TRBJ2-2): KAGVTQTPRYLIKTRGQQVTLSCSPISGHRSVSWYQQTPGQGLQFLFEYFSETQRNKGNFPGRFSGRQFSNSRSEMNVSTLELGDSALYLCASSFPQGNTGELFFGEGSRLTVL.

CDR3 in DNA: TGCGCCAGCAGTGCGGCAGGGGGTAGCGAGCAGTACGTC. Amino acids: CASSAAGGSEQYV. V usage is TRBV10-2 and J usage is TRBJ2-7; 7 bases match TRBD1. J lost 6 bases, V lost 4 bases, and 6 bases had no gene match. The CDR3 has 13 amino acids. The germline gives CDR1 WSHSY, CDR2 SAAADI.

The V call is TRBV5-4, the J call TRBJ1-4; 7 bases are shared with TRBD1. This CDR3 comprises 14 residues. Germline CDR1 SGHNT, CDR2 YYREEE (reference sequence). V was clipped by 0 bases and J by 8 bases; unmatched bases: 4. CDR3 amino acids: CASSLDRGGEKLFF. As DNA, the CDR3 is TGTGCCAGCAGCTTGGACAGGGGAGGGGAAAAACTGTTTTTT.

This chain connects TRBV5-1 to TRBJ1-1; TRBD1 matches at 8 bases. Germline V gives CDR1 SGHRS, CDR2 YFSETQ. The V gene end was trimmed by 4 bases and the J gene end by 0 bases; junction bases not matched to a gene: 8. This CDR3 contains 16 residues. The CDR3 DNA reads TGCGCCAGCAGCAAAGGACAGGGCCGTATGAACACTGAAGCTTTCTTT. It encodes CASSKGQGRMNTEAFF. Drawing the rest from reference TRBV5-1 and TRBJ1-1, the complete variable domain is KAGVTQTPRYLIKTRGQQVTLSCSPISGHRSVSWYQQTPGQGLQFLFEYFSETQRNKGNFPGRFSGRQFSNSRSEMNVSTLELGDSALYLCASSKGQGRMNTEAFFGQGTRLTVV.

The chain uses TRBV19 and TRBJ1-1; maybe TRBD1 (5 bases). Trimming removed 5 bases from V and 4 bases from J, with 14 bases in between. CDR1 is LNHDA and CDR2 is SQIVND in the germline V gene (reference sequence). CDR3 length: 14 residues. This CDR3 reads CASSPRGRGTEAFF. The CDR3 region has the DNA TGTGCCAGTAGTCCCCGGGGGAGGGGCACTGAAGCTTTCTTT. Drawing the rest from reference TRBV19 and TRBJ1-1, the complete variable domain is DGGITQSPKYLFRKEGQNVTLSCEQNLNHDAMYWYRQDPGQGLRLIYYSQIVNDFQKGDIAEGYSVSREKKESFPLTVTSAQKNPTAFYLCASSPRGRGTEAFFGQGTRLTVV.